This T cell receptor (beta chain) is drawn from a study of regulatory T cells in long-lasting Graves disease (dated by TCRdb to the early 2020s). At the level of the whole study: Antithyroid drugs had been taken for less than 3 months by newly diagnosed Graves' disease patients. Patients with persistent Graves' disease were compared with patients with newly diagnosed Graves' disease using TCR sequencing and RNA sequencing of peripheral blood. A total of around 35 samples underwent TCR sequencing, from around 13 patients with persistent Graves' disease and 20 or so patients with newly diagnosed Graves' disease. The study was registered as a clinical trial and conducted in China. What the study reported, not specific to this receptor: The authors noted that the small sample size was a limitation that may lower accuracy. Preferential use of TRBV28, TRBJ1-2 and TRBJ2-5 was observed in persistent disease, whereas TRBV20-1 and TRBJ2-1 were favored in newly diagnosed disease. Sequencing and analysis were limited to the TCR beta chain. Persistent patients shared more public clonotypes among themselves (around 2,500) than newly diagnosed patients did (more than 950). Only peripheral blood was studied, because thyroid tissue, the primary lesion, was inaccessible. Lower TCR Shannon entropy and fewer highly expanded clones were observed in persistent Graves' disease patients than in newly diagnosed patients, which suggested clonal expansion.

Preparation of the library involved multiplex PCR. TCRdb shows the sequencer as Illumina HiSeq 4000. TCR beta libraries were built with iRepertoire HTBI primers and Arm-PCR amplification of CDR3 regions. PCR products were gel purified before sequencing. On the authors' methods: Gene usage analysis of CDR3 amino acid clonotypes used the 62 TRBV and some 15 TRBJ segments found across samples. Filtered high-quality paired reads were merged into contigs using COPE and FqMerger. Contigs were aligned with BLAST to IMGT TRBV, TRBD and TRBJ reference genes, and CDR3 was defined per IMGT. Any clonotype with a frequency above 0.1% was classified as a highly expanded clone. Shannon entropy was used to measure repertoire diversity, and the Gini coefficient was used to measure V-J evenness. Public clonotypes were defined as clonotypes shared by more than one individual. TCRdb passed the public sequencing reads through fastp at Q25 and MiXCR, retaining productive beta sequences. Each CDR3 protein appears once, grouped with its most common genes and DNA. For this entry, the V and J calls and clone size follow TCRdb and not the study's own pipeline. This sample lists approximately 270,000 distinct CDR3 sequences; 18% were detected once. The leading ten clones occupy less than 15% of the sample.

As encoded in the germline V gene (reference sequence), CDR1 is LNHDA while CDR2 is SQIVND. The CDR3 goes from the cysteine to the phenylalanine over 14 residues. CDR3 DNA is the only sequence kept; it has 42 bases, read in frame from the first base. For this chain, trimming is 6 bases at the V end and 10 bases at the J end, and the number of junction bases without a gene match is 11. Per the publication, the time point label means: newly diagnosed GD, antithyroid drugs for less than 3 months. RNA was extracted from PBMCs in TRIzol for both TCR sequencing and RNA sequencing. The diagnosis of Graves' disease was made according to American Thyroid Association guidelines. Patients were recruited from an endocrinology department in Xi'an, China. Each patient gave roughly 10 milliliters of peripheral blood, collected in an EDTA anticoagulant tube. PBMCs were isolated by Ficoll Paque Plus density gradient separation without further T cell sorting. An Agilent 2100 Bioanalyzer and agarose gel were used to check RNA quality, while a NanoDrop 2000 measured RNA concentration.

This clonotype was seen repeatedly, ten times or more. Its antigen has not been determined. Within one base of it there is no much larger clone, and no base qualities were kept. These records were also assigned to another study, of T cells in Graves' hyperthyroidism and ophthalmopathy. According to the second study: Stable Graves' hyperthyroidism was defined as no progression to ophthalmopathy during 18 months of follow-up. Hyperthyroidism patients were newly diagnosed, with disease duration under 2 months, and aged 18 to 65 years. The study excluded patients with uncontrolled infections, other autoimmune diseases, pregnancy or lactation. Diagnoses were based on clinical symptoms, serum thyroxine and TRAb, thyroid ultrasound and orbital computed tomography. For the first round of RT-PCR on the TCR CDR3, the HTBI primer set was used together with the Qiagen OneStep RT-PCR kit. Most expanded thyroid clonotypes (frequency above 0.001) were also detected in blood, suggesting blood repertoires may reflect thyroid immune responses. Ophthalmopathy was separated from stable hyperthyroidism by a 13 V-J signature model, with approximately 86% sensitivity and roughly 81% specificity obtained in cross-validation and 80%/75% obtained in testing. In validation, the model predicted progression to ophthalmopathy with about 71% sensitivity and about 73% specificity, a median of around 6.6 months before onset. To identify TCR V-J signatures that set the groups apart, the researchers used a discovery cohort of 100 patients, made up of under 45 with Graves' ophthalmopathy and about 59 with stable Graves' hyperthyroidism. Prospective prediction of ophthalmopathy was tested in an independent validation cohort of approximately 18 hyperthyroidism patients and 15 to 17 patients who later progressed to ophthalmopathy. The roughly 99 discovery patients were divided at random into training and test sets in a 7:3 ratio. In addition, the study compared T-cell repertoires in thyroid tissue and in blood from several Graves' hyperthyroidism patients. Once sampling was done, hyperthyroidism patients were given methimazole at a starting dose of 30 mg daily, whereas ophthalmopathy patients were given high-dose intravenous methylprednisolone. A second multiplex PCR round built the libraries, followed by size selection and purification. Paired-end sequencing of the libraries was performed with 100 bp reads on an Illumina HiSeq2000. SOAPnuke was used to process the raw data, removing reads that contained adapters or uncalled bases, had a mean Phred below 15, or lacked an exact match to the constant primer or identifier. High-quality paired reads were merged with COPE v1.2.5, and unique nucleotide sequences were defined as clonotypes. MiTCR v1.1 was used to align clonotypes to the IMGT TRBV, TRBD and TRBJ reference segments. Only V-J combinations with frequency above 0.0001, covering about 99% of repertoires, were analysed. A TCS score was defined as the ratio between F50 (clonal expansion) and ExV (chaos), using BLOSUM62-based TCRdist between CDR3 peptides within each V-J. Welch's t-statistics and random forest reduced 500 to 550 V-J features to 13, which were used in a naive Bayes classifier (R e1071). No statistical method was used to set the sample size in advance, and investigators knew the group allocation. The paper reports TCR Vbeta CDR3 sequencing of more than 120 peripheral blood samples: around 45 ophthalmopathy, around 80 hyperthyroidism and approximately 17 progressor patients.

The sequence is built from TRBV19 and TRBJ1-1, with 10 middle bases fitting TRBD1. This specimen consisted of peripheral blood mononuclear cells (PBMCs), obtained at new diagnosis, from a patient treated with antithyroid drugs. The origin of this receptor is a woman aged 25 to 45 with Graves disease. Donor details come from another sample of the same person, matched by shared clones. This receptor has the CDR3 CASRIGTGDYVAFF. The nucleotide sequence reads TGTGCCAGTAGGATCGGGACAGGGGACTATGTAGCTTTCTTT.